This passage covers 4 T cell receptor beta chains from one sample sequenced in a study of blood T cell repertoires in COVID-19. Generated by immunoSEQ multiplex PCR, the TCRdb table keeps only in-frame clones and is missing some. The profile covers about 80,000 clones, with 91% appearing a single time and 1.9% taken by the ten largest. Input material: peripheral blood. These receptors were collected from a woman between 50 and 59 years old in a cohort sampled during active COVID-19.

In its sample, this clone was seen a few times. The chain carries TRBV6-5 and TRBJ2-7; 11 bases are a match to TRBD2. V lost 5 bases, J lost 2 bases, and 2 bases stayed unmatched. The CDR3 loop spans 14 amino acids. Germline V gene lookup returns CDR1 MNHEY and CDR2 SVGAGI. CDR3 sequence reads: CASSRLAGTYEQYF. CDR3 sequence (DNA): TGTGCCAGCAGTCGACTAGCGGGGACCTACGAGCAGTACTTC.

This clone was counted a single time. V gene TRBV19 combines with J gene TRBJ1-1; TRBD1 might be the D (6 bases). Trimming pared 7 bases from V and 0 bases from J, leaving 18 bases between. CDR1 is LNHDA, CDR2 SQIVND, per germline (reference sequence). The CDR3 has 16 residues. The DNA for the CDR3 is TGTGCCAGTACCTCCCCAATGACAGGAGTGAACACTGAAGCTTTCTTT. Translation: CASTSPMTGVNTEAFF.

V is TRBV9 and J is TRBJ2-1, with D possibly matching TRBD2 (7 bases). Trimming took off 4 bases at V and 4 bases at J, with 15 bases between the two ends. CDR1 is SGDLS and CDR2 is YYNGEE in the germline V gene. The CDR3 runs to 15 residues. CDR3 amino acids: CASSLGGGSYNEQFF. The CDR3 coding sequence is TGTGCCAGCAGCCTTGGGGGCGGGAGTTACAATGAGCAGTTCTTC.

This sequence joins TRBV28 and TRBJ2-7, with TRBD2 matching over 7 bases. Trimming cost V 6 bases and J 2 bases; bases outside gene matches: 4. The CDR3 totals 13 residues. Germline V gene sequence: CDR1 MDHEN, CDR2 SYDVKM. The CDR3 DNA is TGTGCCAGCAGATTTGGGGGGGCCTACGAGCAGTACTTC. This encodes CASRFGGAYEQYF.